This T cell receptor (beta chain) was identified during a study of T-cell memory formation after mild COVID-19. The overall study: Among the donors, TCR clusters were largely specific to each donor.

Using constant-segment primers, 5'RACE produced TCR alpha and TCR beta cDNA libraries carrying sample barcodes and UMIs. TCRdb called the 5' RACE reads again in MiXCR, with one record for every CDR3 protein. The top ten hold less than 30% of the sample, which has 250,000 to 300,000 distinct CDR3 sequences, 15% to 20% seen once. There are 17 residues in the CDR3. Germline values: CDR1 MNHEY, CDR2 SVGAGI. With 5 bases removed from V and 1 base from J, the gap between germline ends came to 18 bases. This clonotype was detected many times. Its cognate antigen is unknown. General observations from the study: Confirmation was lacking for SARS-CoV-2 specificity of second-wave clones that peaked on day 37. Several responding clones turned up in pre-infection memory, indicating that cross-reactive memory may have taken part.

Source material: PBMCs or a T cell subset sorted from them (not recorded which). The receptor was derived from a man between 18 and 29 years old who had mild COVID-19 (a few samples of this study predate the infection). Cell type and time point are not known. The V call is TRBV6-5, the J call TRBJ1-5, with D maybe TRBD1 (6 bases). This chain's CDR3 is CASSATGLVVSNQPQHF. Written as DNA, the CDR3 is TGTGCCAGCAGTGCAACAGGGTTAGTGGTGAGCAATCAGCCCCAGCATTTT.